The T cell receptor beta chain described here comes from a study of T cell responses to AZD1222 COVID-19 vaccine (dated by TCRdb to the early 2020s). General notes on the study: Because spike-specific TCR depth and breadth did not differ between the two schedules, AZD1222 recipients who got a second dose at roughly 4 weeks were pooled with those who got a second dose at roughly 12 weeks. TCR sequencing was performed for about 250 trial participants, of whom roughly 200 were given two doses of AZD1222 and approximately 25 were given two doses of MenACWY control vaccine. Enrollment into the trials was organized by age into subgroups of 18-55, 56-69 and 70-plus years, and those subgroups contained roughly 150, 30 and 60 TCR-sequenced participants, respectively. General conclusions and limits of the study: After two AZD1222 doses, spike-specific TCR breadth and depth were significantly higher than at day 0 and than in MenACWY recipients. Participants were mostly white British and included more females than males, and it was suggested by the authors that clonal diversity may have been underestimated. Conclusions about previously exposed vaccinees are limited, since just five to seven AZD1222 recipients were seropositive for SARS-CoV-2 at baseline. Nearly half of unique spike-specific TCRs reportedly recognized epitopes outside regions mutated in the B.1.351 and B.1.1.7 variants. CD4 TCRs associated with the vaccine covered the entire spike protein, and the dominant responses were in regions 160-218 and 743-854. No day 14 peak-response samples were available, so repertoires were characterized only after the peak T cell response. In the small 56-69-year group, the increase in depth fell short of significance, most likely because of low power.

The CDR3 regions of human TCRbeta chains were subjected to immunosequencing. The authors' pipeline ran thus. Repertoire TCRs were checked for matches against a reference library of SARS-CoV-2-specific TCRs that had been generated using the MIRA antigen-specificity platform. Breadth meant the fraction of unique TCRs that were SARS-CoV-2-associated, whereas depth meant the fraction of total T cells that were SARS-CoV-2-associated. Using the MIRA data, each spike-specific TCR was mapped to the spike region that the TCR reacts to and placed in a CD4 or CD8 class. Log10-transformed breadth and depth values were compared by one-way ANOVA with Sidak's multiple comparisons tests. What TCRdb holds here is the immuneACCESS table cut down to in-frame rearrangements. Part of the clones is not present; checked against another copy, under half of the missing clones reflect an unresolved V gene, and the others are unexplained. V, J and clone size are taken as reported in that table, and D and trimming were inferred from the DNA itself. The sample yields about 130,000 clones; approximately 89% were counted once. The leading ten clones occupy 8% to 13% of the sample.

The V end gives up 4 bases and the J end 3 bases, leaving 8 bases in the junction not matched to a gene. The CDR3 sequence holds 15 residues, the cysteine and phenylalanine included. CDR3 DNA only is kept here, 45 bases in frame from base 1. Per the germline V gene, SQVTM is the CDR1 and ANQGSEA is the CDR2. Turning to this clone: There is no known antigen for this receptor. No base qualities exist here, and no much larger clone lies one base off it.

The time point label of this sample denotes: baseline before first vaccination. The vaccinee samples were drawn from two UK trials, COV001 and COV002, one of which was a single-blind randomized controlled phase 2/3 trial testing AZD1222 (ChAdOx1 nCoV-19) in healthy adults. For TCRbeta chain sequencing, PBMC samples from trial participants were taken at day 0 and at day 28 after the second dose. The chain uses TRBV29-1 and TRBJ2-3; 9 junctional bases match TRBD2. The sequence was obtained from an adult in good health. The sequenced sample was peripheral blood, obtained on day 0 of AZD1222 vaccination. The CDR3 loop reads CSVVEAGGPTDTQYF. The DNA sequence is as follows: TGCAGCGTTGTAGAGGCGGGGGGGCCGACAGATACGCAGTATTTT.